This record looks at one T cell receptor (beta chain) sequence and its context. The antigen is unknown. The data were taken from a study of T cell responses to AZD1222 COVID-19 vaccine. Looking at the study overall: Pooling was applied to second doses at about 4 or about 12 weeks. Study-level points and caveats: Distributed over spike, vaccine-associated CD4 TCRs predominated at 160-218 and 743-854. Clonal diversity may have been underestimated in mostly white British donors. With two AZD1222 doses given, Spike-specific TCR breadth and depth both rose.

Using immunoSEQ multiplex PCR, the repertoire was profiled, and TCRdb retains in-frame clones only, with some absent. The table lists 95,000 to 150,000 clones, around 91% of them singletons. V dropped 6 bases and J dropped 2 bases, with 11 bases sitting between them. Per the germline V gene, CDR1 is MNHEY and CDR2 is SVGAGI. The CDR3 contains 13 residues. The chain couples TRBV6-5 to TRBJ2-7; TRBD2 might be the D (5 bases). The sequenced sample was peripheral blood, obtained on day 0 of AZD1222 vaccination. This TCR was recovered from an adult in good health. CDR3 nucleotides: TGTGCCAGCAGCTCTACAGCGGCCTACGAGCAGTACTTC. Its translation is CASSSTAAYEQYF.